This TCR beta chain was profiled in a study of T cells expressing NK-cell markers. Study overall: Obtained from sorted CD3+CD56+NKG2C+, CD3+CD56+NKG2C- and CD3+CD56-NKG2C+ T cells were the TCR beta repertoires. One of the eight sequenced donors was seronegative, whereas the other seven were HCMV-seropositive.

Study outcomes and limitations: It remained uncertain whether the expanded NKG2C+ T cell clones were specific for HCMV antigens. Similarly, these clonotypes led the CD3+CD56-NKG2C+ fraction as well in a handful of donors.

As concerns this clonotype: What it binds is unknown.

TCRdb reworked the 5' RACE reads into one entry per CDR3 protein, no DNA. This sample's table reports about 460,000 distinct CDR3 sequences. Material: blood T cells: a sorted CD56 or NKG2C T cell subset, CD4+ or CD8+ T cells, or bulk PBMC T cells (not recorded which). The sequence was obtained from a woman aged 45-65 years in good health.

CDR3 region: CASSLSREGLSLGEQYF. The chain combines TRBV28 with TRBJ2-7; without DNA, the TCRdb call of TRBD2 cannot be checked. Germline V gene lookup returns CDR1 MDHEN and CDR2 SYDVKM. This CDR3 contains 17 residues.